This is a list of T cell receptor beta chains from one sample in a study of human T cells and chemical hapten exposure. TCRdb reprocessed the RACE reads with MiXCR, giving one entry per CDR3 protein. The table includes 79,000 or so distinct CDR3 sequences, 10% to 13% detected once. The material was whole blood, obtained in connection with sensitization to the hapten diphenylcyclopropenone (DPC). The source is a woman aged 50 to 60 with alopecia areata. Some clones in this sample may be carry-over from other donors' samples. CDR3s include the opening cysteine and the closing phenylalanine or tryptophan. Fields, in order: J gene, D gene, clone size, V gene, CDR3 DNA, CDR3 protein. D genes are given only for firm matches. Only part of the rows carry a size: once, few, many, or a class if the clone is expanded.

TRBJ1-1,TRBD1,NA,TRBV12-3/TRBV12-4,TGTGCCAGCAGTCAGACAGGGGTGAATGAAGCTTTCTTT,CASSQTGVNEAFF
TRBJ1-1,NA,many,TRBV14,TGTGCCAGCAGCCACGACAGCTACACTGAAGCTTTCTTT,CASSHDSYTEAFF
TRBJ2-5,TRBD2,many,TRBV2,TGTGCCAGCAGTGAAGCGGGACTAGCGTTTCAAGAGACCCAGTACTTC,CASSEAGLAFQETQYF
TRBJ1-2,TRBD1,NA,TRBV18,TGTGCCAGCTCACCCCTCGACAGGGATGGCTACACCTTC,CASSPLDRDGYTF
TRBJ2-7,NA,many,TRBV6-2/TRBV6-3,TGTGCCAGCAGAGACACACCGTTCGTCTACGAGCAGTACTTC,CASRDTPFVYEQYF
TRBJ2-1,TRBD2,many,TRBV20-1,TGCAGTGCTAGAGATGTTAGCGGGAGCTTCAATGAGCAGTTCTTC,CSARDVSGSFNEQFF
TRBJ2-7,NA,few,TRBV28,TGTGCCAGCAGTCAACTCTACGAGCAGTACTTC,CASSQLYEQYF
TRBJ2-4,NA,few,TRBV28,TGTGCCAGCAGTTTACAGGGGACTTCCAAAAACATTCAGTACTTC,CASSLQGTSKNIQYF
TRBJ2-1,TRBD2,few,TRBV6-4,TGTGCCAGCAGTGCACTAGCGGGAGGGACCAAGTTCTTC,CASSALAGGTKFF
TRBJ2-1,NA,NA,TRBV11-2,TGTGCCAGCAGGCCGGACTCGAATGAGCAGTTCTTC,CASRPDSNEQFF
TRBJ2-1,NA,few,TRBV7-9,TGTGCCAGCAGCACTCATGTTGCGGATGAGCAGTTCTTC,CASSTHVADEQFF
TRBJ2-5,NA,NA,TRBV25-1,TGTGCCAGCAAGGGACTTCGGGAGACCCAGTACTTC,CASKGLRETQYF
TRBJ1-2,TRBD1,many,TRBV4-3,TGCGCCAGCAGCCAAGTTGACAGGGCGGGCTATGGCTACACCTTC,CASSQVDRAGYGYTF
TRBJ1-1,NA,few,TRBV28,TGTGCCAGCAGTTCACCTTCTGAAGCTTTCTTT,CASSSPSEAFF
TRBJ1-2,NA,NA,TRBV11-2,TGTGCCAGCAGTCCCACCTATGGCTACACCTTC,CASSPTYGYTF
TRBJ2-5,NA,many,TRBV20-1,TGCAGTGCTGCATCACACCAAGAGACCCAGTACTTC,CSAASHQETQYF
TRBJ1-1,NA,few,TRBV7-9,TGTGCCAGCAGTTTGGCCATGAACACTGAAGCTTTCTTT,CASSLAMNTEAFF
TRBJ2-7,NA,many,TRBV21-1,TGTGCCAGCATCTACCCGGGACAGGGAATCTACGAGCAGTACTTC,CASIYPGQGIYEQYF
TRBJ1-1,NA,few,TRBV30,TGTGCCTGGAGAACTGCGAACACTGAAGCTTTCTTT,CAWRTANTEAFF
TRBJ2-4,NA,few,TRBV12-2,NA,CASRRTNSWGTGAKNIQYF
TRBJ1-1,NA,few,TRBV25-1,TGTGCCAGCCCAGGTGAGACATCGCTGAACACTGAAGCTTTCTTT,CASPGETSLNTEAFF
TRBJ2-7,NA,NA,TRBV29-1,TGCAGCGTTGGGCTTGCGGGGCTCTCCTACGAGCAGTACTTC,CSVGLAGLSYEQYF
TRBJ1-4,NA,NA,TRBV9,TGTGCCAGCAGCCCGGGGACCAGGGAAAAACTGTTTTTT,CASSPGTREKLFF
TRBJ2-7,TRBD1,few,TRBV9,TGTGCCAGCAGCGCCGGGACAGGGAGCTCCTACGAGCAGTACTTC,CASSAGTGSSYEQYF
TRBJ2-3,NA,few,TRBV20-1,TGCAGTGCCCAGGGCAGTCGGGATACGCAGTATTTT,CSAQGSRDTQYF
TRBJ2-6,TRBD1,NA,TRBV15,TGTGCCACCAACACAGGGGTCCGCTCTGGGGCCAACGTCCTGACTTTC,CATNTGVRSGANVLTF
TRBJ2-7,NA,few,TRBV4-2,TGTGCCAGCAGCCAGGGCGGGGCGGTCTCCTACGAGCAGTACTTC,CASSQGGAVSYEQYF
TRBJ2-7,NA,NA,TRBV20-1,TGCAGTGCTCCCCCCGGTAACGTGGTGGGGGGCGAGCAGTACTTC,CSAPPGNVVGGEQYF
TRBJ1-1,NA,many,TRBV7-9,TGTGCCAGCAGCTTGGACGGTGAAGCTTTCTTT,CASSLDGEAFF
TRBJ1-5,NA,many,TRBV7-8,TGTGCCAGCAGCTTATCCCAAGGGGAAAATCAGCCCCAGCATTTT,CASSLSQGENQPQHF
TRBJ2-1,TRBD1,NA,TRBV6-5,TGTGCCAGCAGTGCGGACAGGGGCCCACGGAATGAGCAGTTCTTC,CASSADRGPRNEQFF
TRBJ2-7,NA,many,TRBV6-6,TGTGCCAGCAGCCCCCTTGTCGAGCAGTACTTC,CASSPLVEQYF
TRBJ1-1,NA,few,TRBV9,TGTGCCAGCAGCCTGGCAGGGATGGGGACTGAAGCTTTCTTT,CASSLAGMGTEAFF
TRBJ2-2,NA,NA,TRBV5-1,TGCGCCAGCAGCTTGAGTCTAAACACCGGGGAGCTGTTTTTT,CASSLSLNTGELFF
TRBJ2-3,TRBD2,NA,TRBV7-2,TGTGCCGTTGGGGGGGTCAGCACAGATACGCAGTATTTT,CAVGGVSTDTQYF
TRBJ1-5,NA,few,TRBV20-1,TGCAGTGCTAGAGCCGCAGGCAACAATCAGCCCCAGCATTTT,CSARAAGNNQPQHF
TRBJ2-7,NA,few,TRBV10-1,TGCGCCAGCAGTGATCTTTTCGAGCATTCTGAAGACCTTATACCAGACTACGAGCAGTACTTC,CASSDLFEHSEDLIPDYEQYF
TRBJ2-7,TRBD2,NA,TRBV5-1,TGCGCCAGCAGCTTGGCCCCGGGAGGAAACTCCTACGAGCAGTACTTC,CASSLAPGGNSYEQYF
TRBJ2-7,NA,many,TRBV7-6,TGTGCCAGCAGCTCCATTGACGGATACTACGAGCAGTACTTC,CASSSIDGYYEQYF
TRBJ1-1,NA,many,TRBV18,TGTGCCAGCTCACCACTGGGGGCGGACACTGAAGCTTTCTTT,CASSPLGADTEAFF
TRBJ2-7,NA,many,TRBV6-2/TRBV6-3,TGTGCCAGCAGTTACTCGAGGGATTACGAGCAGTACTTC,CASSYSRDYEQYF
TRBJ2-1,NA,few,TRBV2,TGTGCCAGCAGTGTTTTCGCGATCGATGAGCAGTTCTTC,CASSVFAIDEQFF
TRBJ2-7,TRBD2,few,TRBV18,TGTGCCAGCTCACCACTGCGGGAGGCCTACGAGCAGTACTTC,CASSPLREAYEQYF
TRBJ2-1,TRBD2,many,TRBV18,TGTGCCAGCTCACACTCTGGCGGGAGTGTCTACAATGAGCAGTTCTTC,CASSHSGGSVYNEQFF